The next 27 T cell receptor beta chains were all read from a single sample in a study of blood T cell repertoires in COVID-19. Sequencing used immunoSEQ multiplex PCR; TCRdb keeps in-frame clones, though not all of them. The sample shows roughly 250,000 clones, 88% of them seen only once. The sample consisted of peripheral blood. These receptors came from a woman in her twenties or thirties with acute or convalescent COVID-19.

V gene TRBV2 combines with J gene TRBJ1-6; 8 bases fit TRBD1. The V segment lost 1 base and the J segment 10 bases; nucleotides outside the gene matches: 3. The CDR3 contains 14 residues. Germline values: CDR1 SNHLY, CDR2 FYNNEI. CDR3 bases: TGTGCCAGCAGTGAAGGGACAGGGTCATCACCCCTCCACTTT. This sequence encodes CASSEGTGSSPLHF.

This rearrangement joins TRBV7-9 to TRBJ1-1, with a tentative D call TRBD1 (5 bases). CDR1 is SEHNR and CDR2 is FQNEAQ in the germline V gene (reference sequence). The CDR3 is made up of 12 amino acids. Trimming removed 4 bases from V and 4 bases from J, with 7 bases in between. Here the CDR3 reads CASSWGGTEAFF. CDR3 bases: TGTGCCAGCAGCTGGGGGGGCACTGAAGCTTTCTTT. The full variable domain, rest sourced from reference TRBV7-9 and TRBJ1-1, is DTGVSQNPRHKITKRGQNVTFRCDPISEHNRLYWYRQTLGQGPEFLTYFQNEAQLEKSRLLSDRFSAERPKGSFSTLEIQRTEQGDSAMYLCASSWGGTEAFFGQGTRLTVV.

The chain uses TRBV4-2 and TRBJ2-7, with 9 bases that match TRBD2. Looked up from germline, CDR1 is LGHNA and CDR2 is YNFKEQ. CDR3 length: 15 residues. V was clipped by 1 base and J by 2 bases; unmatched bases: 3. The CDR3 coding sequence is TGTGCCAGCAGCCAAGTGACTAGCGGTACCTACGAGCAGTACTTC. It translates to CASSQVTSGTYEQYF.

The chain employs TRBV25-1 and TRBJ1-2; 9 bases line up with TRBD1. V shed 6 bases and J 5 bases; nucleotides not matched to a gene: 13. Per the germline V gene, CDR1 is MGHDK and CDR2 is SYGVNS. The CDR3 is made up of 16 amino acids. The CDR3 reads CASSHHGQGLPYGYTF. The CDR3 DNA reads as TGTGCCAGCAGCCATCACGGACAGGGGCTACCTTATGGCTACACCTTC.

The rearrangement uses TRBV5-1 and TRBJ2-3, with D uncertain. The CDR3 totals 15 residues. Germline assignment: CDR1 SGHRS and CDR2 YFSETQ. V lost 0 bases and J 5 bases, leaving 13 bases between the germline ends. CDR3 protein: CASSLVSGPQDTQYF. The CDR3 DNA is TGCGCCAGCAGCTTGGTGTCAGGCCCCCAAGATACGCAGTATTTT.

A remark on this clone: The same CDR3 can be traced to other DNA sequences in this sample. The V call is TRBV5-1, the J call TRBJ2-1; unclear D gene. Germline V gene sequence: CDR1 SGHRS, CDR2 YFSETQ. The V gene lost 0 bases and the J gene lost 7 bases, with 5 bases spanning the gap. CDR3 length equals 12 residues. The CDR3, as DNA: TGCGCCAGCAGCTTGGTTCTGAATGAGCAGTTCTTC. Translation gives CASSLVLNEQFF.

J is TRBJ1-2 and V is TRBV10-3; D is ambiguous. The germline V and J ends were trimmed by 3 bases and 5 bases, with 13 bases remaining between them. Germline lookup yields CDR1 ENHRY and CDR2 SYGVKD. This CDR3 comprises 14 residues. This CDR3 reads CAISETLDGYGYTF. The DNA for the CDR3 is TGTGCCATCAGTGAAACCCTAGACGGATATGGCTACACCTTC.

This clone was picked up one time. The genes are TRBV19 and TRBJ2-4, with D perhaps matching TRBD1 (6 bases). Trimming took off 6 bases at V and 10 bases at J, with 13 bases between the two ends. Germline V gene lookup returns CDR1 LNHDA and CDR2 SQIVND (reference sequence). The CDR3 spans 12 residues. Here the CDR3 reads CASRPPGEIQYF. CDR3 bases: TGTGCCAGTAGACCCCCAGGGGAGATTCAGTACTTC.

The CDR3 DNA is TGTGCCAGCAGTGAGGAAGCGGGAAGTTACAATGAGCAGTTCTTC. As protein: CASSEEAGSYNEQFF. The rearrangement joins TRBV6-1 to TRBJ2-1; 7 bases match TRBD2. V shed 3 bases, J shed 4 bases, and the junction held 6 bases outside the gene matches. The CDR3 totals 15 residues. CDR1 is MNHNS, CDR2 SASEGT, per germline.

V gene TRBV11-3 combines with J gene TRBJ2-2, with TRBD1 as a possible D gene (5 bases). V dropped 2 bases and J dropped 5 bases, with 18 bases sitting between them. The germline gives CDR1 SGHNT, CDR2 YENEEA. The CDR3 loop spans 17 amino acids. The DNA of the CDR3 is TGTGCCAGCAGCTTAACCCTCGCAGGGATATTTACCGGGGAGCTGTTTTTT. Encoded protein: CASSLTLAGIFTGELFF.

CDR3 bases: TGTGCCTGGAGTTTTCAGGGGGTAGCTTTCTTT. Translation gives CAWSFQGVAFF. This chain uses TRBV30 with TRBJ1-1, with TRBD1 identical over 7 bases. With V trimmed by 2 bases and J by 10 bases, 4 bases remained unmatched. CDR3 length: 11 amino acids. Germline CDR1 and CDR2: GTSNPN and SVGIG (reference sequence).

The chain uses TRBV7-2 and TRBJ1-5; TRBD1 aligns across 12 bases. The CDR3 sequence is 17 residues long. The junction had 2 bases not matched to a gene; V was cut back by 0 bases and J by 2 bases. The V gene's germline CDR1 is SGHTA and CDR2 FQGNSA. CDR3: CASSLAGTGGRNQPQHF. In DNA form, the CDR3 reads TGTGCCAGCAGCTTAGCGGGGACAGGGGGCCGCAATCAGCCCCAGCATTTT.

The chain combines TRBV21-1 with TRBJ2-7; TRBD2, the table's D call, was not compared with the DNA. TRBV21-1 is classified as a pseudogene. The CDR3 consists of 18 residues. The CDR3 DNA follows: TGTGCCAGCAGCAAAGTGCGCACTAGCGGGTTTATCTCCTACGAGCAGTACTTC. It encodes CASSKVRTSGFISYEQYF.

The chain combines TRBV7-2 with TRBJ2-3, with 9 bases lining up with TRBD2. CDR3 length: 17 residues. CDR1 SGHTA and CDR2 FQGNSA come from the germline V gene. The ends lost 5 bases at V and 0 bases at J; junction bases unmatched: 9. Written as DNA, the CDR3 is TGTGCCAGCAGCCTCCAAGTTCTAGCGGGGAGCACAGATACGCAGTATTTT. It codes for CASSLQVLAGSTDTQYF.

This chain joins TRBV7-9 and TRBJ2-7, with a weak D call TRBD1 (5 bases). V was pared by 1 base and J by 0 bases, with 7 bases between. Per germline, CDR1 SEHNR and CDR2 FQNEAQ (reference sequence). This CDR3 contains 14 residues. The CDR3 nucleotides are TGTGCCAGCAGCTTAGTAGGGGACTCCTACGAGCAGTACTTC. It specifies CASSLVGDSYEQYF.

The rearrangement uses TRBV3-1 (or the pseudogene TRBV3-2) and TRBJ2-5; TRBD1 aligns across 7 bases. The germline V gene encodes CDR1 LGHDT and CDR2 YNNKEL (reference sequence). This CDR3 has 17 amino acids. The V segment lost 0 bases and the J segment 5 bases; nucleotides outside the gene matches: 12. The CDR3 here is CASSQDSPRQGWETQYF. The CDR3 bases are TGTGCCAGCAGCCAAGATTCTCCGAGACAGGGCTGGGAGACCCAGTACTTC.

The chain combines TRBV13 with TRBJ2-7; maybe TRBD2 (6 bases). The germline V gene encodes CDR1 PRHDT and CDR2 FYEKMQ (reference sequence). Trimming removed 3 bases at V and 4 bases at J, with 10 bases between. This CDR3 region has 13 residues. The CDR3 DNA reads TGTGCCAGCAGCTTTGGGAGGACATACGAGCAGTACTTC. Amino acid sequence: CASSFGRTYEQYF.

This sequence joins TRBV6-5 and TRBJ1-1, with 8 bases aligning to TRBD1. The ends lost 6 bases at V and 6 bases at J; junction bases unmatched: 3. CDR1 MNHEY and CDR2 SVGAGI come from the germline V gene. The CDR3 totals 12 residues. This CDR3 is CASRSRGPEAFF. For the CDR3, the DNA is TGTGCCAGCAGGAGCAGGGGGCCTGAAGCTTTCTTT.

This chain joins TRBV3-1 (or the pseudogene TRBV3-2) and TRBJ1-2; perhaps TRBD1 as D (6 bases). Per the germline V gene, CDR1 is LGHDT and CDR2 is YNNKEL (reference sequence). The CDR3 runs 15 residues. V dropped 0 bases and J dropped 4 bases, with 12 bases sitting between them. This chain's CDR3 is CASSQDRGRGYGYTF. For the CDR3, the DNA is TGTGCCAGCAGCCAAGATCGAGGCAGGGGCTATGGCTACACCTTC.

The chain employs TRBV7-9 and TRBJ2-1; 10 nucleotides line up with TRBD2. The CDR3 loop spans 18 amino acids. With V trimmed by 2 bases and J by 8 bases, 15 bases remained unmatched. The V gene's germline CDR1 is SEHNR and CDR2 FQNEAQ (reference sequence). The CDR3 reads CASSLSSKREGGFDEQFF. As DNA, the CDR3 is TGTGCCAGCAGCTTAAGTTCGAAGCGGGAGGGTGGGTTCGATGAGCAGTTCTTC.

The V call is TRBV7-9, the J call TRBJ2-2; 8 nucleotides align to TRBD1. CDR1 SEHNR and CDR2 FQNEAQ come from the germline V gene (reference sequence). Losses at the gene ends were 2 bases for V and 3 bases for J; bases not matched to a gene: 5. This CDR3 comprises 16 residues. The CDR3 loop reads CASSLPSGGHTGELFF. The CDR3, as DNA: TGTGCCAGCAGCTTACCTTCAGGGGGCCACACCGGGGAGCTGTTTTTT.

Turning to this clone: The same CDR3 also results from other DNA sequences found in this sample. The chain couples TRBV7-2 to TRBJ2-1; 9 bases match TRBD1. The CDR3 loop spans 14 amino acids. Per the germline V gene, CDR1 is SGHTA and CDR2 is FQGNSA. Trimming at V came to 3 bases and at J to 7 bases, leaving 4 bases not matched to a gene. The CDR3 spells CASSLDRGGNEQFF. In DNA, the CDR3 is TGTGCCAGCAGCTTGGACAGGGGAGGGAATGAGCAGTTCTTC.

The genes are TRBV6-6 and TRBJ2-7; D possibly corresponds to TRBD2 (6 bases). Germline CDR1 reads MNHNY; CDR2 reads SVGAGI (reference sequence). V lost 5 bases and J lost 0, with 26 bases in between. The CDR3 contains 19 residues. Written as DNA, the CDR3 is TGTGCCAGCAGTCCCGGGGAGCCAGGGCAGGTTAGCGGCTCCTACGAGCAGTACTTC. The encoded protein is CASSPGEPGQVSGSYEQYF.

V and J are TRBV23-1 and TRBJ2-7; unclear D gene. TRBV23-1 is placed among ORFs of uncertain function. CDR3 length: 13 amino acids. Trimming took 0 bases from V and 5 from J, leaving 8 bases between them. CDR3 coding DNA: TGCGCCAGCAGTCAATCATCGGGTCACGAGCAGTACTTC. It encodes CASSQSSGHEQYF.

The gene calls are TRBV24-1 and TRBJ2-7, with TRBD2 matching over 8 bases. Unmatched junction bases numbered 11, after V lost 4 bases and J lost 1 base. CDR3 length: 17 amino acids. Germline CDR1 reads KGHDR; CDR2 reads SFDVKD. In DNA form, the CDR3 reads TGTGCCACCAGTGACACACCTCCCGGGACTAGTTCCTACGAGCAGTACTTC. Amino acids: CATSDTPPGTSSYEQYF.

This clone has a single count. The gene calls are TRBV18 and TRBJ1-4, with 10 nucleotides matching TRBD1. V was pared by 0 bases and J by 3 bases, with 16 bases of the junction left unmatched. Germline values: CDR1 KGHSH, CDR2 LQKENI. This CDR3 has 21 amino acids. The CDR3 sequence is CASSPPRGQGERGTANEKLFF. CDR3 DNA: TGTGCCAGCTCACCACCCCGTGGACAGGGGGAGAGGGGCACGGCTAATGAAAAACTGTTTTTT.

Here the CDR3 reads CASSIGRGYQETQYF. CDR3 bases: TGTGCCAGTAGTATAGGCAGGGGATACCAAGAGACCCAGTACTTC. The chain has TRBV19 and TRBJ2-5, with D tentatively TRBD1 (6 bases). The length of the CDR3 is 15 residues. Deletions cut 1 base from V and 0 bases from J, with 9 bases between. The germline CDR1 and CDR2 sequences are LNHDA and SQIVND (reference sequence).